This T cell receptor beta chain was sequenced during a study of blood T cell repertoires in COVID-19. The table lists this clone with a count of one. Sequencing was performed with immunoSEQ multiplex PCR; in TCRdb, only in-frame clones are kept and a portion is missing. The sample has about 200,000 clones; 70% to 90% are singletons. The CDR3 contains 15 residues. Trimming left V 4 bases short and J 0 bases short, with 12 bases between. The V gene's germline CDR1 is LNHDA and CDR2 SQIVND (reference sequence). This chain joins TRBV19 and TRBJ1-2; D gene uncertain. What was sequenced was peripheral blood. This TCR derives from a man between 60 and 75 years old with active or convalescent COVID-19. The CDR3 region is CASSNSYDANYGYTF. DNA for the CDR3: TGTGCCAGTAGTAACAGCTACGACGCTAACTATGGCTACACCTTC.